The next 16 T cell receptor beta chains were all read from a single sample in a study of cytomegalovirus exposure and HLA in healthy donors. PCR primers comprised 60 Vbeta and 13 Jbeta primers. Profiled with immunoSEQ multiplex PCR; TCRdb holds only in-frame clones, not every one. The data contain some 130,000 clones, around nine tenths of them singletons. Material: PBMCs. These receptors were collected from a woman in her twenties or thirties in good health and CMV-seronegative.

There are a few counts of this clone. The chain couples TRBV10-3 to TRBJ1-5, with D possibly matching TRBD1 (5 bases). CDR3 length equals 15 residues. Germline CDR1 is ENHRY and CDR2 is SYGVKD. The V end was cut by 6 bases, the J end by 0 bases, with 12 bases between. The CDR3 DNA follows: TGTGCCATCAGAGGGCAGGGAGGTAGCAATCAGCCCCAGCATTTT. Protein product: CAIRGQGGSNQPQHF.

The chain combines TRBV9 with TRBJ2-3; D might be TRBD1 (5 bases). V lost 6 bases to trimming and J lost 4 bases, with 9 bases between them. There are 12 residues in the CDR3. The germline CDR1 and CDR2 sequences are SGDLS and YYNGEE. This CDR3 is CASKGMADTQYF. The CDR3 DNA follows: TGTGCCAGCAAGGGGATGGCAGATACGCAGTATTTT.

J is TRBJ2-7 and V is TRBV6-1; D is possibly TRBD2 (6 bases). Germline lookup yields CDR1 MNHNS and CDR2 SASEGT. The V end lost 9 bases, the J end lost 3 bases, and 15 bases lay between the germline ends. This CDR3 region has 13 residues. The CDR3 nucleotides read TGTGCCAGTCGGGACTTCCCAAGCTACGAGCAGTACTTC. The encoded protein is CASRDFPSYEQYF.

This chain connects TRBV4-1 to TRBJ2-7; D is undetermined. CDR3 size: 16 residues. Germline CDR1 MGHRA, CDR2 YSYEKL. The germline V and J ends were trimmed by 3 bases and 2 bases, with 17 bases remaining between them. CDR3 sequence (DNA): TGCGCCAGCAGCCACGTTGGGCAGAATAAGGCCTACGAGCAGTACTTC. Translation: CASSHVGQNKAYEQYF.

This chain uses TRBV5-1 with TRBJ1-2; D might be TRBD1 (6 bases). The CDR3 loop spans 15 amino acids. The germline V gene encodes CDR1 SGHRS and CDR2 YFSETQ. V lost 1 base to trimming and J lost 5 bases, with 15 bases between them. The CDR3 sequence is CASSLTGGALYGYTF. The CDR3 region has the DNA TGCGCCAGCAGCTTGACGGGGGGCGCGCTGTATGGCTACACCTTC.

In this sample, this clone turned up a few times. This CDR3 is CASSQVYHGTDVAYGYTF. The CDR3 bases are TGCGCCAGCAGCCAAGTTTACCACGGGACAGACGTAGCCTATGGCTACACCTTC. J is TRBJ1-2 and V is TRBV4-3; TRBD1 aligns across 7 bases. The germline CDR1 and CDR2 sequences are LGHNA and YSLEER. The CDR3 has 18 residues. With V trimmed by 1 base and J by 4 bases, 15 bases remained unmatched.

The chain carries TRBV6-4 and TRBJ1-1, with D possibly matching TRBD1 (6 bases). V lost 6 bases and J 4 bases, leaving 15 bases between the germline ends. CDR1 and CDR2 from the germline V gene are MRHNA and SNTAGT. The CDR3 is 14 residues long. The CDR3 coding sequence is TGTGCCAGCAGGAAGGACAGATCCAGCACTGAAGCTTTCTTT. Translating it yields CASRKDRSSTEAFF.

The V call is TRBV30, the J call TRBJ2-2; 9 nucleotides line up with TRBD1. The length of the CDR3 is 13 residues. J gave up 8 bases and V 5 bases, and 6 bases lay outside the gene matches. Per the germline V gene, CDR1 is GTSNPN and CDR2 is SVGIG (reference sequence). This CDR3 reads CAWDTGGAGELFF. DNA for the CDR3: TGTGCCTGGGATACAGGGGGCGCGGGGGAGCTGTTTTTT. The complete variable domain, with remaining parts taken from reference TRBV30 and TRBJ2-2, reads SQTIHQWPATLVQPVGSPLSLECTVEGTSNPNLYWYRQAAGRGLQLLFYSVGIGQISSEVPQNLSASRPQDRQFILSSKKLLLSDSGFYLCAWDTGGAGELFFGEGSRLTVL.

The chain is built from TRBV19 and TRBJ2-3; possibly TRBD2 for D (6 bases). V was clipped by 10 bases and J by 4 bases, with 15 bases between them. The germline CDR1 and CDR2 sequences are LNHDA and SQIVND (reference sequence). The CDR3 is 13 amino acids. The CDR3 DNA follows: TGTGCCACCAACGGGGGTTGGGCAGATACGCAGTATTTT. Translated: CATNGGWADTQYF.

The CDR3 region has the DNA TGTGCCAGTATGGGCCTATGGTCAGGTGATTCACCCCTCCACTTT. Amino acids: CASMGLWSGDSPLHF. The rearrangement uses TRBV19 and TRBJ1-6; D ambiguous. Germline CDR1 LNHDA, CDR2 SQIVND (reference sequence). The V end was cut by 7 bases, the J end by 8 bases, with 18 bases between. CDR3 length: 15 amino acids. The complete variable domain, with remaining parts taken from reference TRBV19 and TRBJ1-6, reads DGGITQSPKYLFRKEGQNVTLSCEQNLNHDAMYWYRQDPGQGLRLIYYSQIVNDFQKGDIAEGYSVSREKKESFPLTVTSAQKNPTAFYLCASMGLWSGDSPLHFGNGTRLTVT.

The sample holds a few counts of this clone. The V call is TRBV10-3, the J call TRBJ1-4, with TRBD1 matching 8 bases. The germline V gene encodes CDR1 ENHRY and CDR2 SYGVKD. The junction had 6 bases not matched to a gene; V was cut back by 6 bases and J by 0 bases. The CDR3 length is 16 residues. The CDR3 sequence: CAISPRQGTTNEKLFF. The CDR3 DNA is TGTGCCATCAGCCCTAGACAGGGGACAACTAATGAAAAACTGTTTTTT.

The chain is built from TRBV7-9 and TRBJ2-1, with TRBD2 matching 14 bases. CDR1 is SEHNR, CDR2 FQNEAQ, per germline (reference sequence). The J segment lost 2 bases and the V segment lost 3 bases, leaving 3 bases of the junction unmatched. The CDR3 is 17 residues long. CDR3 protein: CASSFWTSGRTYNEQFF. Here the CDR3 DNA reads TGTGCCAGCAGCTTTTGGACTAGCGGGAGGACCTACAATGAGCAGTTCTTC. The complete variable domain, with remaining parts taken from reference TRBV7-9 and TRBJ2-1, reads DTGVSQNPRHKITKRGQNVTFRCDPISEHNRLYWYRQTLGQGPEFLTYFQNEAQLEKSRLLSDRFSAERPKGSFSTLEIQRTEQGDSAMYLCASSFWTSGRTYNEQFFGPGTRLTVL.

The J gene is TRBJ2-7, the V gene TRBV28, with 9 bases fitting TRBD2. V shed 4 bases and J 6 bases; nucleotides not matched to a gene: 13. Germline CDR1 reads MDHEN; CDR2 reads SYDVKM. This CDR3 contains 16 residues. The CDR3 spells CASSSPFVAGAAEQYF. CDR3 sequence (DNA): TGTGCCAGCAGTTCCCCTTTTGTAGCGGGGGCCGCCGAGCAGTACTTC.

The chain employs TRBV10-3 and TRBJ2-1; 7 bases align to TRBD2. This CDR3 has 12 amino acids. Germline trimming cut 4 bases from V and 6 bases from J; bases unmatched to any gene: 0. Germline V gene lookup returns CDR1 ENHRY and CDR2 SYGVKD. The CDR3 here is CAISGLANEQFF. In DNA, the CDR3 is TGTGCCATCAGTGGACTAGCCAATGAGCAGTTCTTC.

Note on this clone: This same CDR3 is encoded by further DNA sequences in the sample. V is TRBV7-9 and J is TRBJ2-5; 8 bases line up with TRBD1. J gave up 5 bases and V 2 bases, and 4 bases lay outside the gene matches. The CDR3 has 14 amino acids. Germline values: CDR1 SEHNR, CDR2 FQNEAQ (reference sequence). The CDR3 sequence: CASSLQGARETQYF. In nucleotides, the CDR3 is TGTGCCAGCAGCTTACAGGGGGCACGGGAGACCCAGTACTTC.

The chain links TRBV2 to TRBJ1-1; 7 nucleotides agree with TRBD1. V lost 5 bases and J lost 0; bases outside the gene matches: 9. The CDR3 totals 16 residues. Germline CDR1 is SNHLY and CDR2 is FYNNEI. The CDR3 nucleotides read TGTGCCAGCAGTCTGTTACAGACAGGGCTGAACACTGAAGCTTTCTTT. Protein: CASSLLQTGLNTEAFF.